This T cell receptor (beta chain) was sequenced for a study of shared clonotypes between healthy human individuals. Study background: Donors had three CD4 naive, three CD4 memory, two CD8 naive and one CD8 memory plate apiece.

Germline-derived CDR1 and CDR2 are SEHNR and FQNEAQ (reference sequence). Trimming at V came to 1 base and at J to 3 bases, leaving 10 bases not matched to a gene. CDR3 size: 18 residues. In the original workflow: Filtering differed because ImmunoSEQ produced junction-only sequences that carried no quality scores. Produced via immunoSEQ multiplex PCR; TCRdb's table is partial and in-frame only. The D gene and trimming were derived from the DNA, and the V and J assignments and clone size from that table. The data contain approximately 980,000 clones, 76% of them singletons. Sequencing input: memory CD4+ T cells sorted from blood. Subset specified: CD45RA-negative fraction. This clonotype was obtained from a man aged 18 to 29 in good health. The chain links TRBV7-9 to TRBJ2-2; the match to TRBD2 covers 8 bases. CDR3 protein: CASSLGEGGGRYTGELFF. The CDR3 bases are TGTGCCAGCAGCTTAGGGGAAGGCGGCGGGAGGTACACCGGGGAGCTGTTTTTT. The full variable domain, in which reference TRBV7-9 and TRBJ2-2 provide the parts outside the CDR3, is DTGVSQNPRHKITKRGQNVTFRCDPISEHNRLYWYRQTLGQGPEFLTYFQNEAQLEKSRLLSDRFSAERPKGSFSTLEIQRTEQGDSAMYLCASSLGEGGGRYTGELFFGEGSRLTVL.